The TCR beta chain under discussion was sequenced for a study of T cells in Graves' hyperthyroidism and ophthalmopathy. Study-wide results and limits: The authors' 13 V-J model separated ophthalmopathy from stable hyperthyroidism. Blood also carried most thyroid clonotypes expanded above 0.001.

Amplification yielded TCR beta CDR3 regions, with RNA transcripts as the source. TCR CDR3 regions were first amplified by RT-PCR with HTBI primers. TCRdb independently ran MiXCR on the multiplex PCR reads; one entry per CDR3 protein. The data contain around 690,000 distinct CDR3 sequences, less than 25% of them singletons. Out of about 10 ml of fresh peripheral blood came the PBMCs. The V gene end was trimmed by 5 bases and the J gene end by 3 bases; junction bases not matched to a gene: 14. Germline assignment: CDR1 LNHDA and CDR2 SQIVND (reference sequence). The CDR3 loop spans 18 amino acids. Points on this clonotype: Its antigen is not identified.

Sequenced: blood. The origin of this receptor is a man younger than 45 with Graves' ophthalmopathy. The chain combines TRBV19 with TRBJ2-1; 9 nucleotides align to TRBD2. CDR3 in amino acids: CASSSPGATSGVYNEQFF. CDR3 coding DNA: TGTGCCAGTAGTTCTCCCGGAGCGACTAGCGGAGTCTACAATGAGCAGTTCTTC.